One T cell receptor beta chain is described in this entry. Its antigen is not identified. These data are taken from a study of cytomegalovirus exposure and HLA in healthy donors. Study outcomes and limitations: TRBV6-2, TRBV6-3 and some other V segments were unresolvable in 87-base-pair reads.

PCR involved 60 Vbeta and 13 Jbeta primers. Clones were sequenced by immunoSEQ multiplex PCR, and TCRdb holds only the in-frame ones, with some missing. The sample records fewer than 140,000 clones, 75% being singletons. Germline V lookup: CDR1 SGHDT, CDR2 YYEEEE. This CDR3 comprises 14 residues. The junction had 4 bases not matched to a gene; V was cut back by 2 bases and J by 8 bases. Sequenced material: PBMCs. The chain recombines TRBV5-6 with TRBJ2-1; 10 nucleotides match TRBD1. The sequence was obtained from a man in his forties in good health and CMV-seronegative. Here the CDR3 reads CASSFRQGADEQFF. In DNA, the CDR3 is TGTGCCAGCAGCTTCCGACAGGGGGCCGATGAGCAGTTCTTC.